Detailed here is one TCR beta chain. Its target is unknown. The CDR3 has 16 amino acids. V dropped 6 bases and J dropped 1 base, with 16 bases sitting between them. Germline V lookup: CDR1 MDHEN, CDR2 SYDVKM. These data come from a study of T cells in localized non-small cell lung cancer. Whole-study results and caveats: As only one tumor region underwent sequencing, heterogeneity remains possible. Uninvolved adjacent lung, not tumor, had the highest T cell clonality.

Only in-frame clones appear in the TCRdb table, and some are missing; sequencing was by immunoSEQ multiplex PCR. The table lists fewer than 8,500 clones, around 87% of them singletons, with approximately 30% in the top ten. The sequences come from peripheral blood, collected before any cancer treatment. This chain uses TRBV28 with TRBJ2-1, with D perhaps TRBD2 (6 bases). The sequence came from a male donor older than 55 with stage III lung adenocarcinoma. The CDR3 DNA follows: TGTGCCAGCAGCCCACTCGCGGGGAGTTCCTACAATGAGCAGTTCTTC. Its translation is CASSPLAGSSYNEQFF.